This section outlines one T cell receptor (beta chain) sequence together with its context. This clonotype has at least ten counts. Its antigen specificity is not known. No much larger clonotype is one base removed from it; base qualities were not supplied. Hyperthyroidism patients were newly diagnosed, with disease duration under 2 months, and aged 18 to 65 years. The study excluded patients with uncontrolled infections, other autoimmune diseases, pregnancy or lactation. Diagnoses were established on the basis of clinical symptoms, serum thyroxine and TRAb, thyroid ultrasound, and orbital computed tomography. For progressor patients, blood was drawn at the first diagnosis of hyperthyroidism, before any ophthalmopathy symptoms had appeared. Ficoll-Paque density gradient centrifugation was used to isolate PBMCs from about 9 ml of fresh peripheral blood. Progressor patients were defined as those initially diagnosed with Graves' hyperthyroidism in whom ophthalmopathy developed during follow-up. Total RNA was extracted using Trizol reagent, and RNA quality was assessed on an Agilent 2100 Bioanalyzer.

The data were taken from a study of T cells in Graves' hyperthyroidism and ophthalmopathy (dated by TCRdb to the late 2010s). Turning to the overall study: Peripheral blood samples were taken at initial diagnosis, before any treatment was given. TCR V-J signatures able to tell the groups apart were searched for in a discovery cohort of around 95 patients, of whom 43 had Graves' ophthalmopathy and roughly 58 had stable Graves' hyperthyroidism. Whether ophthalmopathy could be predicted prospectively was tested in an independent validation cohort made up of under 20 hyperthyroidism patients plus 17 patients who later progressed to ophthalmopathy. For training and testing, the 80 to 100 patients in the discovery cohort were randomly divided in a 7:3 ratio. In addition, the study compared T-cell repertoires in thyroid tissue and in blood from several Graves' hyperthyroidism patients. Following sampling, methimazole starting at 30 mg daily was given to hyperthyroidism patients, and high-dose intravenous methylprednisolone was given to ophthalmopathy patients. According to the paper, TCR Vbeta CDR3 sequencing was carried out on 135 peripheral blood samples, which came from fewer than 50 ophthalmopathy, under 80 hyperthyroidism and roughly 17 progressor patients.

What the study reported, not specific to this receptor: Most expanded thyroid clonotypes (frequency above 0.001) were also found in blood, which suggests that blood repertoires may mirror thyroid immune responses. In validation, progression to ophthalmopathy was predicted by the model with 70.59% sensitivity and 72.22% specificity, a median of approximately 6.5 months before onset. In cross-validation, a model built on a 13 V-J signature told ophthalmopathy apart from stable hyperthyroidism with about 90% sensitivity and approximately 81% specificity, and in testing the same model reached 80%/75%. Sample size was not statistically predetermined, and blinding of investigators to group allocation was not performed.

Amplification of TCR beta CDR3 regions was carried out from RNA transcripts. The TCR CDR3 was subjected to a first round of RT-PCR using the HTBI primer set and the Qiagen OneStep RT-PCR kit. A second multiplex PCR round built the libraries, followed by size selection and purification. Libraries were sequenced paired-end with 100 bp reads on an Illumina HiSeq2000. Concerning the study's data processing: Raw data were processed with SOAPnuke, discarding reads with adapters, uncalled bases, mean Phred below 15, or no exact constant-primer or identifier match. COPE v1.2.5 was used to merge the high-quality paired reads, and each unique nucleotide sequence was defined as a clonotype. Clonotypes were aligned to IMGT TRBV, TRBD and TRBJ reference segments using MiTCR v1.1. The analysis included only V-J combinations with a frequency above 0.0001, which together covered 99.2% of the repertoires. The TCS score was defined as the ratio of F50 (clonal expansion) to E x V (chaos), calculated using BLOSUM62-based TCRdist between CDR3 peptides within each V-J. Welch's t-statistics and random forest reduced fewer than 550 V-J features to 13, which were used in a naive Bayes classifier (R e1071). TCRdb applied fastp at Q25 and MiXCR to the public reads, then kept only in-frame beta chains. Entries that share a CDR3 protein sequence are merged under the most common genes and DNA. TCRdb's processing, not the study's, gives the V and J calls here. The sample profile shows about 160,000 distinct CDR3 sequences; roughly 9.4% of them were found once. About 20% of the sample is in the top ten clones.

Trimming removed 4 bases from V and 9 bases from J, leaving 9 bases between the germline ends. CDR3 length: 12 amino acids, cysteine to phenylalanine. Only the CDR3 part of the read is kept: 36 bases, read in frame from the first base. CDR1 KGHDR and CDR2 SFDVKD were looked up in the germline V gene. Sequencing was performed on blood. The sequence was obtained from a woman younger than 35 with Graves' hyperthyroidism that later progressed to Graves' ophthalmopathy. The rearrangement combines TRBV24-1 with TRBJ1-5; no D gene is confidently identified. The CDR3 region reads CATSDLLGPQHF. The bases are TGTGCCACCAGTGACCTGCTAGGGCCCCAGCATTTT.